The 12 T cell receptor beta chains below all came from one sample that was sequenced in a study of cytomegalovirus exposure and HLA in healthy donors. PCR was performed using 60 Vbeta and 13 Jbeta primers. Sequenced by immunoSEQ multiplex PCR; TCRdb stores in-frame clones only, minus some. The profile shows 130,000 to 150,000 clones, roughly 78% of them singletons. Sequenced material: PBMCs. The receptors shown here come from a female donor in good health and CMV-seronegative.

The chain is built from TRBV4-1 and TRBJ2-1, with TRBD2 identical over 13 bases. The CDR3 spans 15 residues. The V gene end was trimmed by 3 bases and the J gene end by 8 bases; junction bases not matched to a gene: 4. CDR1 MGHRA and CDR2 YSYEKL come from the germline V gene. The CDR3 nucleotides read TGCGCCAGCAGCCACCGACTAGCGGGAGGTGATGAGCAGTTCTTC. As protein: CASSHRLAGGDEQFF.

This chain joins TRBV5-6 and TRBJ2-5; possibly TRBD1 for D (6 bases). CDR3 length: 15 amino acids. CDR1 is SGHDT, CDR2 YYEEEE, per germline. Trimming removed 4 bases from V and 1 base from J, with 14 bases in between. The CDR3 bases are TGTGCCAGCAGCCCTAGGTCCAGGGGCCAAGAGACCCAGTACTTC. The encoded protein is CASSPRSRGQETQYF.

Concerning this clone: Germline and junction disagree at one end, which may indicate a read error. The gene calls are TRBV28 and TRBJ1-2; D not certain. CDR1 MDHEN and CDR2 SYDVKM come from the germline V gene. The CDR3 totals 12 residues. The CDR3 protein is CASSPGVRGYPF. The CDR3 DNA reads as TGTGCCAGCAGTCCCGGGGTGAGAGGCTACCCCTTC.

The V gene is TRBV5-4, the J gene TRBJ2-3, with D unresolved. Trimming removed 1 base at V and 6 bases at J, with 9 bases between. This CDR3 spans 13 amino acids. Germline CDR1 and CDR2: SGHNT and YYREEE (reference sequence). The CDR3 here is CASSLRSLDTQYF. CDR3 bases: TGTGCCAGCAGCTTGCGGAGCCTGGATACGCAGTATTTT.

The chain has TRBV7-2 and TRBJ2-7, with 10 positions matching TRBD2. Germline V gene lookup returns CDR1 SGHTA and CDR2 FQGNSA. V trimming: 4 bases; J trimming: 7 bases; junction bases outside the gene matches: 4. This CDR3 region has 13 residues. The CDR3 DNA is TGTGCCAGCAGCTATAGCGGGAGGTTAGAGCAGTACTTC. This encodes CASSYSGRLEQYF. Together with reference TRBV7-2 and TRBJ2-7, the CDR3 gives the full variable domain: GAGVSQSPSNKVTEKGKDVELRCDPISGHTALYWYRQSLGQGLEFLIYFQGNSAPDKSGLPSDRFSAERTGGSVSTLTIQRTQQEDSAVYLCASSYSGRLEQYFGPGTRLTVT.

Remarks on this clone: An end of the junction does not agree with germline; a read error may underlie this. V and J are TRBV28 and TRBJ1-1, with a tentative D call TRBD1 (5 bases). Germline values: CDR1 MDHEN, CDR2 SYDVKM. CDR3 size: 13 residues. Written as DNA, the CDR3 is TGTGCCAGCAGTTTAATCCTGCAGGCAGGGTGGGTCTTT. Translating gives CASSLILQAGWVF.

The rearrangement links TRBV6-5 to TRBJ1-2; D is unclear. Trimming took 0 bases from V and 5 from J, leaving 13 bases between them. Germline V gene lookup returns CDR1 MNHEY and CDR2 SVGAGI. The CDR3 loop spans 15 amino acids. CDR3 in amino acids: CASSYSNAGGYGYTF. CDR3 DNA: TGTGCCAGCAGTTACTCGAATGCGGGAGGGTATGGCTACACCTTC.

CDR3 nucleotides: TGTGCCAGTCAAAAATCCGGACAGGGGAGACGGTACGAGCAGTACTTC. This codes for CASQKSGQGRRYEQYF. The rearrangement uses TRBV19 and TRBJ2-7, with TRBD1 identical over 9 bases. CDR1 and CDR2 (germline): LNHDA, SQIVND (reference sequence). This CDR3 contains 16 residues. J gave up 4 bases and V 8 bases, and 15 bases lay outside the gene matches. The full variable domain, completed using reference TRBV19 and TRBJ2-7, is DGGITQSPKYLFRKEGQNVTLSCEQNLNHDAMYWYRQDPGQGLRLIYYSQIVNDFQKGDIAEGYSVSREKKESFPLTVTSAQKNPTAFYLCASQKSGQGRRYEQYFGPGTRLTVT.

The chain uses TRBV29-1 and TRBJ2-1, with TRBD2 matching 12 bases. Germline-derived CDR1 and CDR2 are SQVTM and ANQGSEA. This CDR3 region has 16 residues. J gave up 4 bases and V 6 bases, and 10 bases lay outside the gene matches. CDR3: CSVTLAGGGRYNEQFF. The CDR3 coding sequence is TGCAGCGTAACTCTAGCGGGAGGGGGGAGGTACAATGAGCAGTTCTTC.

V gene TRBV27 combines with J gene TRBJ2-1; TRBD2 matches 9 bases. CDR3 length: 14 amino acids. Trimming took 8 bases from V and 7 from J; bases not matched to a gene: 9. Germline CDR1 MNHEY, CDR2 SMNVEV (reference sequence). In DNA, the CDR3 is TGTGCCAGCCATCCTAGCGGGGCCTGGAATGAGCAGTTCTTC. Encoded protein: CASHPSGAWNEQFF.

This chain uses TRBV11-1 with TRBJ1-2; perhaps TRBD1 as D (5 bases). The CDR3 extends over 14 amino acids. The germline V gene encodes CDR1 SGHAT and CDR2 FQDESV (reference sequence). Trimming removed 2 bases from V and 4 bases from J, with 11 bases in between. The CDR3 reads CASSLHRSSYGYTF. The CDR3 DNA sequence: TGTGCCAGCAGCTTACACAGGTCCAGCTATGGCTACACCTTC. Based on the CDR3 plus reference TRBV11-1 and TRBJ1-2, the full variable domain is EAEVAQSPRYKITEKSQAVAFWCDPISGHATLYWYRQILGQGPELLVQFQDESVVDDSQLPKDRFSAERLKGVDSTLKIQPAELGDSAMYLCASSLHRSSYGYTFGSGTRLTVV.

The genes are TRBV27 and TRBJ2-6; D is ambiguous. The length of the CDR3 is 14 residues. V was shortened by 4 bases and J by 1 base, with 5 bases between the two germline ends. Germline V gene sequence: CDR1 MNHEY, CDR2 SMNVEV (reference sequence). The CDR3 here is CASSSQSGANVLTF. For the CDR3, the DNA is TGTGCCAGCAGTTCTCAGTCTGGGGCCAACGTCCTGACTTTC.